Listed here are 24 T cell receptor beta chains from one sample, sequenced in a study of shared clonotypes between healthy human individuals (TCRdb year 2020). Library prep was done by the immunoSEQ multiplex PCR assay. This immuneACCESS table, as held by TCRdb, lists in-frame sequences with V and J called but not all clones. Of the missing ones, under half trace to an unresolved V gene in checked studies; the others have no known cause. The sample table lists hundreds of thousands of clones, around two thirds of them with a count of one. The top ten clones comprise 1.5% to 2% of the sample. Sequencing used memory CD4+ T cells sorted from blood. This specimen's cell subset or site label, interpreted: CD45RA-negative fraction. The origin of the receptors is a woman aged 25 to 39 in good health.

CDR3 amino acids: CASSETPSGSFENTGELFF. CDR3 bases: TGTGCCAGCAGTGAGACCCCCAGCGGGAGTTTCGAGAACACCGGGGAGCTGTTTTTT. The chain carries TRBV9 and TRBJ2-2, with 8 bases fitting TRBD2. There are 19 residues in the CDR3. From germline, CDR1 is SGDLS and CDR2 YYNGEE. The junction had 16 bases not matched to a gene; V was cut back by 5 bases and J by 1 base.

The chain couples TRBV4-2 to TRBJ2-7; perhaps TRBD2 as D (5 bases). V was trimmed by 0 bases and J by 1 base, leaving 19 bases between them. CDR3 length: 18 amino acids. Germline V lookup: CDR1 LGHNA, CDR2 YNFKEQ. CDR3 loop: CASSQDSLPADQSYEQYF. CDR3 coding DNA: TGTGCCAGCAGCCAAGATTCTCTTCCAGCGGACCAATCCTACGAGCAGTACTTC.

This clone came up a few times. The chain links TRBV6-5 to TRBJ2-7, with D perhaps assigned TRBD1 or TRBD2 (5 bases each). The CDR3 runs to 14 residues. Per germline, CDR1 MNHEY and CDR2 SVGAGI. The V and J ends lost 6 bases and 0 bases respectively, with 12 bases between them. CDR3 region: CASRPGPASYEQYF. CDR3 DNA sequence: TGTGCCAGCAGGCCGGGGCCCGCCTCCTACGAGCAGTACTTC.

This clone appeared once. The chain carries TRBV5-1 and TRBJ2-3, with TRBD2 matching over 10 bases. The CDR3 has 16 amino acids. With 4 bases clipped from V and 4 bases from J, the junction kept 9 bases outside the gene matches. CDR1 is SGHRS, CDR2 YFSETQ, per germline. The CDR3 region has the DNA TGCGCCAGCAGCGTTCTTAGCGGGAGGTCGCCAGATACGCAGTATTTT. Protein sequence: CASSVLSGRSPDTQYF.

In nucleotides, the CDR3 is TGCGCCAGCAGGCTAGCGGGAGGGTCCAATGAGCAGTTCTTC. The encoded protein is CASRLAGGSNEQFF. The chain links TRBV10-2 to TRBJ2-1; 12 nucleotides line up with TRBD2. The CDR3 runs 14 residues. The J segment lost 6 bases and the V segment lost 6 bases, leaving 3 bases of the junction unmatched. CDR1 WSHSY and CDR2 SAAADI come from the germline V gene.

This chain uses TRBV30 with TRBJ2-1, with 8 bases lining up with TRBD1. The CDR3 is made up of 11 amino acids. J gave up 3 bases and V 8 bases, and 0 bases lay outside the gene matches. Germline CDR1 GTSNPN, CDR2 SVGIG (reference sequence). The CDR3 region has the DNA TGTGCCGGGACAGGCTACAATGAGCAGTTCTTC. Protein product: CAGTGYNEQFF. Using reference TRBV30 and TRBJ2-1 for the parts outside the CDR3, the full variable domain is SQTIHQWPATLVQPVGSPLSLECTVEGTSNPNLYWYRQAAGRGLQLLFYSVGIGQISSEVPQNLSASRPQDRQFILSSKKLLLSDSGFYLCAGTGYNEQFFGPGTRLTVL.

The chain uses TRBV5-5 and TRBJ2-7; no firm D call. This CDR3 spans 13 amino acids. The V and J ends lost 2 bases and 5 bases respectively, with 11 bases between them. Germline V gene sequence: CDR1 SGHKS, CDR2 YYEKEE (reference sequence). CDR3 sequence reads: CASSFVGFHEQYF. The CDR3 DNA follows: TGTGCCAGCAGCTTTGTGGGGTTCCACGAGCAGTACTTC.

The chain uses TRBV7-9 and TRBJ2-1; TRBD2 aligns across 7 bases. The ends lost 3 bases at V and 10 bases at J; junction bases unmatched: 12. The germline V gene has CDR1 SEHNR and CDR2 FQNEAQ (reference sequence). The CDR3 sequence is 15 residues long. The CDR3 DNA sequence: TGTGCCAGCAGCTTTAGGCCGCGGGAGATGAGCGAGCAGTTCTTC. Protein: CASSFRPREMSEQFF.

The V and J genes are TRBV9 and TRBJ1-4; TRBD1 matches 11 bases. This CDR3 is 14 amino acids long. Germline V gene data show CDR1 as SGDLS and CDR2 as YYNGEE. Trimming at V came to 4 bases and at J to 7 bases, leaving 3 bases not matched to a gene. As DNA, the CDR3 is TGTGCCAGCAGCCAGGGACAGGGGGTTGAAAAACTGTTTTTT. Translating it yields CASSQGQGVEKLFF.

For the CDR3, the DNA is TGTGCCAGTAGTACGCGGTGGACTAATGAAAAACTGTTTTTT. Translating gives CASSTRWTNEKLFF. This rearrangement joins TRBV19 to TRBJ1-4; D remains unclear. This CDR3 is 14 amino acids long. With 4 bases removed from V and 2 bases from J, the gap between germline ends came to 8 bases. Per germline, CDR1 LNHDA and CDR2 SQIVND (reference sequence).

This chain joins TRBV11-2 and TRBJ2-7, with D maybe TRBD1 (6 bases). From germline, CDR1 is SGHAT and CDR2 FQNNGV. This CDR3 region has 12 residues. The V end was cut by 1 base, the J end by 10 bases, with 11 bases between. This CDR3 reads CASSLARDTQYF. DNA of the CDR3: TGTGCCAGCAGCTTAGCCCGGGACACTCAGTACTTC. Full variable domain (missing parts from reference TRBV11-2 and TRBJ2-7): EAGVAQSPRYKIIEKRQSVAFWCNPISGHATLYWYQQILGQGPKLLIQFQNNGVVDDSQLPKDRFSAERLKGVDSTLKIQPAKLEDSAVYLCASSLARDTQYFGPGTRLTVT.

The chain recombines TRBV5-1 with TRBJ1-1; D unclear. This CDR3 spans 14 amino acids. Germline assignment: CDR1 SGHRS and CDR2 YFSETQ. Trimming pared 1 base from V and 8 bases from J, leaving 15 bases between. The CDR3 spells CASSLLTAGGEAFF. CDR3 sequence (DNA): TGCGCCAGCAGCTTGTTAACCGCGGGAGGAGAAGCTTTCTTT.

In this sample, this clone turned up many times. The rearrangement links TRBV2 to TRBJ1-5; 8 nucleotides agree with TRBD1. Germline CDR1 and CDR2: SNHLY and FYNNEI. Trimming cost V 4 bases and J 5 bases; bases outside gene matches: 7. The CDR3 consists of 15 residues. The chain's CDR3 is CASSGLTGVDQPQHF. In nucleotides, the CDR3 is TGTGCCAGCAGTGGACTGACAGGGGTCGATCAGCCCCAGCATTTT.

This clone has a count of ten or more. J is TRBJ2-5 and V is TRBV2; TRBD1 matches 10 bases. The V gene end was trimmed by 10 bases and the J gene end by 6 bases; junction bases not matched to a gene: 8. The CDR3 is 13 residues long. Germline V gene data show CDR1 as SNHLY and CDR2 as FYNNEI. DNA for the CDR3: TGTGCCACTCCCGGGACAGGGGAGCAGACCCAGTACTTC. This encodes CATPGTGEQTQYF. Full variable domain (remainder filled in from reference TRBV2 and TRBJ2-5): EPEVTQTPSHQVTQMGQEVILRCVPISNHLYFYWYRQILGQKVEFLVSFYNNEISEKSEIFDDQFSVERPDGSNFTLKIRSTKLEDSAMYFCATPGTGEQTQYFGPGTRLLVL.

The chain is built from TRBV5-1 and TRBJ2-1, with 9 nucleotides matching TRBD2. Germline CDR1 is SGHRS and CDR2 is YFSETQ. Unmatched junction bases numbered 4, after V lost 1 base and J lost 5 bases. The CDR3 covers 15 residues. The CDR3 here is CASSLWTSDNNEQFF. Written as DNA, the CDR3 is TGCGCCAGCAGCTTGTGGACTAGCGACAACAATGAGCAGTTCTTC.

The sample holds a few counts of this clone. The chain employs TRBV27 and TRBJ2-3; either TRBD1 or TRBD2 may fit D (5 bases each). V was pared by 6 bases and J by 1 base, with 11 bases between. Germline loops: CDR1 MNHEY, CDR2 SMNVEV (reference sequence). This CDR3 comprises 14 residues. CDR3 amino acids: CASSRRGGTDTQYF. The CDR3 bases are TGTGCCAGCAGCCGACGAGGGGGCACAGATACGCAGTATTTT.

The genes are TRBV9 and TRBJ2-3, with TRBD1 matching 10 bases. J gave up 1 base and V 3 bases, and 5 bases lay outside the gene matches. Germline CDR1 reads SGDLS; CDR2 reads YYNGEE. The CDR3 extends over 16 amino acids. The CDR3 sequence is CASSDRQGAGTDTQYF. In nucleotides, the CDR3 is TGTGCCAGCAGCGACCGACAGGGGGCGGGCACAGATACGCAGTATTTT.

Worth noting for this clone: The same CDR3 also results from other DNA sequences found in this sample. The chain couples TRBV5-1 to TRBJ2-3; 9 bases match TRBD2. The V segment lost 0 bases and the J segment 3 bases; nucleotides outside the gene matches: 5. The CDR3 spans 16 residues. The germline V gene encodes CDR1 SGHRS and CDR2 YFSETQ. CDR3 amino acids: CASSLGLAGETDTQYF. The CDR3 bases are TGCGCCAGCAGCTTGGGGTTAGCGGGAGAGACAGATACGCAGTATTTT.

The J gene is TRBJ2-1, the V gene TRBV7-2; D not certain. V lost 5 bases, J lost 6 bases, and 11 bases lay in between. The CDR3 is 13 residues long. Germline CDR1 reads SGHTA; CDR2 reads FQGNSA. The CDR3 is CASSPYYPNEQFF. CDR3 bases: TGTGCCAGCAGCCCGTATTATCCCAATGAGCAGTTCTTC.

V is TRBV2 and J is TRBJ1-3; TRBD1 matches 9 bases. This CDR3 is 16 amino acids long. V lost 6 bases and J lost 4; bases outside the gene matches: 10. Germline V gives CDR1 SNHLY, CDR2 FYNNEI. The DNA of the CDR3 is TGTGCCAGCAGAGACCCCGGGACAGGGATGGGAAACACCATATATTTT. Translated: CASRDPGTGMGNTIYF.

V gene TRBV2 combines with J gene TRBJ2-5; TRBD2 matches 11 bases. Trimming cost V 6 bases and J 3 bases; bases outside gene matches: 12. This CDR3 contains 17 residues. Germline lookup yields CDR1 SNHLY and CDR2 FYNNEI. The CDR3 bases are TGTGCCAGCAGACTCCGTGGAGTGACTAGCGGGAAAGAGACCCAGTACTTC. It encodes CASRLRGVTSGKETQYF.

This clone was seen just once. The chain uses TRBV7-9 and TRBJ2-1, with 11 bases that match TRBD2. The CDR3 has 17 residues. The germline V gene has CDR1 SEHNR and CDR2 FQNEAQ (reference sequence). V was clipped by 1 base and J by 4 bases; unmatched bases: 6. The CDR3 DNA reads TGTGCCAGCAGCTTAGGGGCTAGCGGGAGGTCTTACAATGAGCAGTTCTTC. Residues: CASSLGASGRSYNEQFF. The full variable domain, rest sourced from reference TRBV7-9 and TRBJ2-1, is DTGVSQNPRHKITKRGQNVTFRCDPISEHNRLYWYRQTLGQGPEFLTYFQNEAQLEKSRLLSDRFSAERPKGSFSTLEIQRTEQGDSAMYLCASSLGASGRSYNEQFFGPGTRLTVL.

Points on this clone: Within the sample, other DNA sequences also encode this same CDR3. The rearrangement joins TRBV2 to TRBJ2-1; no clear D. Looked up from germline, CDR1 is SNHLY and CDR2 is FYNNEI. V lost 7 bases and J lost 3, with 10 bases in between. CDR3 length equals 13 residues. The CDR3 DNA follows: TGTGCCAGCACGAGTGGGATCTACAATGAGCAGTTCTTC. Translation gives CASTSGIYNEQFF.

This clone was picked up a small number of times. The J gene is TRBJ2-7, the V gene TRBV27, with 9 bases that match TRBD1. Germline V gives CDR1 MNHEY, CDR2 SMNVEV (reference sequence). This CDR3 has 15 residues. The V segment lost 4 bases and the J segment 5 bases; nucleotides outside the gene matches: 9. This CDR3 reads CASSWKGQGINEQYF. CDR3 nucleotide sequence: TGTGCCAGCAGTTGGAAGGGACAGGGTATCAACGAGCAGTACTTC.